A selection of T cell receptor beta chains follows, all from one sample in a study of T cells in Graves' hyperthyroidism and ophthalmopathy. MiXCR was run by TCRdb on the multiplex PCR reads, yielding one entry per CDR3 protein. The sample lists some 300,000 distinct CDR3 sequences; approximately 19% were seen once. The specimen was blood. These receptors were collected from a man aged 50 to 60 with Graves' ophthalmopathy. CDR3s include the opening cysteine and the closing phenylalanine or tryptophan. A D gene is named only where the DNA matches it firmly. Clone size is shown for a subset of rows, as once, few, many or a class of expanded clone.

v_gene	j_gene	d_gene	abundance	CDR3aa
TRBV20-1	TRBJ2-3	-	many	CSARDRQRSSWADTQYF
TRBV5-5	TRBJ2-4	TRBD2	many	CASRGGNIQYF
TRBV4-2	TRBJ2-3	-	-	CASSQDPGNRADTQYF
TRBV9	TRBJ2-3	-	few	CASSVARASTDTQYF
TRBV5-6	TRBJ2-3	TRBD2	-	CASSQPSGRTPDTQYF
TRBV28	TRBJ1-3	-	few	CASTPSVSSGNTIYF
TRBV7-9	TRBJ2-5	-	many	CASSGAGWETQYF
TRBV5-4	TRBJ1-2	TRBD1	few	CASSLQGAGGYTF
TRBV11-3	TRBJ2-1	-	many	CASSSRLQEQFF
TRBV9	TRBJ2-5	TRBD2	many	CASSVGLAGETQYF
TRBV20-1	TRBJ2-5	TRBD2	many	CSARGSGSGETQYF
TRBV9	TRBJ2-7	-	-	CASSAPQGYEQYF
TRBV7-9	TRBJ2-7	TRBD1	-	CASSRLGTGLGEQYF
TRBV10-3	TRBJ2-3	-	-	CAISEIRGQRTDTQYF
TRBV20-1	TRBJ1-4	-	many	CSASVLGREREKLFF
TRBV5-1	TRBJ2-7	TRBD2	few	CASSWTSTGEQYF
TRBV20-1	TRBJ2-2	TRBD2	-	CSARVAGGPKNTGELFF
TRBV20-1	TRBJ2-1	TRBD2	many	CSARVPGLGYNEQFF
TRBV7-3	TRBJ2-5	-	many	CASSSNPGSMETQYF
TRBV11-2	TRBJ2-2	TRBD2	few	CASSQLAGGPTTGELFF
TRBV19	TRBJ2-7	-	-	CASSIGGFTEQYF
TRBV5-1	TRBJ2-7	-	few	CASSSLTSYEQYF
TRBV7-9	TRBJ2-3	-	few	CASSLGGKADTQYF
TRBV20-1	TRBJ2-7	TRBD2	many	CSAKVTSGNEQYF
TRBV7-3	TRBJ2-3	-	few	CASSPNGGSTDTQYF
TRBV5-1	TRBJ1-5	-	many	CASSLGVSNQPQHF
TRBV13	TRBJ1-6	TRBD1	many	CASSLQGALSPLHF
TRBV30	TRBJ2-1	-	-	CAWSDGSGNNEQFF
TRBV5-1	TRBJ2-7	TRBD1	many	CASSWDRASYEQYF
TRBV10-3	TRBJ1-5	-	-	CAISESLNSNQPQHF
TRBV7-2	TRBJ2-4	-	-	CASSLPGVGNIQYF
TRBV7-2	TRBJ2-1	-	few	CASILPGLNNEQFF
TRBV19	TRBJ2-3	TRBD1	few	CATARTGSTDTQYF
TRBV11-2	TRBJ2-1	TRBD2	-	CASSPAGPGGNEQFF
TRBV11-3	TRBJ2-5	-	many	CASSPQWDRRQYF
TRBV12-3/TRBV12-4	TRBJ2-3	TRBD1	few	CATDRDTTDTQYF
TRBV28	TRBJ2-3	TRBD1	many	CASTTPRGYTDTQYF
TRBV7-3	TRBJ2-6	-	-	CASSFPGTPPSVANVLTF
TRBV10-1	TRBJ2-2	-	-	CASQRDRTGELFF
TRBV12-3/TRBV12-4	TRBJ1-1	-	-	CASTLHMNTEAFF
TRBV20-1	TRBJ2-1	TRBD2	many	CSASGGSMGNEQFF
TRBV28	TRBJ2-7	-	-	CASSRAPIEYEQYF
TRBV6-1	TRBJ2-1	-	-	CASIRGKGTASYNEQFF
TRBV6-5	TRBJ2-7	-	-	CASSYGTQRGEQYF
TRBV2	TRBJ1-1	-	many	CASSFRDRPTGTEAFF
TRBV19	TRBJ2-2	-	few	CAVHRGSDTGELFF
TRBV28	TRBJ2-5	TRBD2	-	CASSPALTSAETQYF
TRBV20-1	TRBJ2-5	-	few	CSVGLLLETQYF
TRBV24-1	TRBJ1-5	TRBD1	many	CATSPGQGDQPQHF
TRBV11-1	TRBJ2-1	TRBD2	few	CASSYLAGGANEQFF
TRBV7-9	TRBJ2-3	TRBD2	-	CASSLGLAGGFTDTQYF
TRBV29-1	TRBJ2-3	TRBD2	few	CSVAGGSGTDTQYF
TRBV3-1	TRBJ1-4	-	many	CASSPDPVGPNEKLFF
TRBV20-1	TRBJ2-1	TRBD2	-	CSANSLVASGIDEQFF
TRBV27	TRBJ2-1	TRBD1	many	CASSGQSTSYNEQFF